This TCR beta chain was captured in a study of T cell responses to AZD1222 COVID-19 vaccine (dated by TCRdb to the early 2020s). Looking at the study overall: A total of 230 or so trial participants underwent TCR sequencing, of whom 207 received two doses of AZD1222 and 26 received two doses of the MenACWY control vaccine. Enrollment into the trials was organized by age into subgroups of 18-55, 56-69 and 70-plus years, and those subgroups contained roughly 140, 27 and 60 TCR-sequenced participants, respectively.

Per the publication, the time point label means: baseline before first vaccination. The treatment or condition label, read with the paper, signifies: meningococcal conjugate vaccine given as trial control. Vaccinee samples came from UK trials COV001 and COV002, including a single-blind randomized controlled phase 2/3 trial of AZD1222 (ChAdOx1 nCoV-19) in healthy adults. For TCRbeta chain sequencing, PBMC samples were collected from trial participants at day 0 and at day 28 after the second dose. The CDR1 and CDR2 encoded by the germline V gene are SGHTA and FQGNSA. Clipping removes 1 base from V and 4 bases from J, with 4 as the unmatched junction base count. Spanning cysteine to phenylalanine, the CDR3 consists of 15 amino acids. The kept DNA is CDR3 alone, 45 bases in frame from the first base. The paper as a whole reports these results and caveats: Because no day 14 peak-response samples were available, repertoires were characterized only after the peak T cell response. The 56-69-year group was small, and its depth increase did not reach significance, likely because of low power. Spike-specific TCR breadth and depth rose significantly after two AZD1222 doses compared with day 0 and with MenACWY recipients. The whole spike protein was spanned by vaccine-associated CD4 TCRs, and dominant responses were seen in regions 160-218 and 743-854. Conclusions about previously exposed vaccinees are limited because only five or six AZD1222 recipients were SARS-CoV-2 seropositive at baseline. Participants were mostly white British and included more females than males, and it was suggested by the authors that clonal diversity may have been underestimated. Epitopes outside the regions mutated in the B.1.351 and B.1.1.7 variants were reportedly recognized by nearly half of the unique spike-specific TCRs.

The CDR3 regions of human TCRbeta chains were analyzed by immunosequencing. As for the original processing: Repertoire TCRs were checked for matches against a reference library of SARS-CoV-2-specific TCRs that had been generated using the MIRA antigen-specificity platform. Breadth was defined as the fraction of unique TCRs that were SARS-CoV-2-associated. Depth was defined as the fraction of total T cells that were SARS-CoV-2-associated. Each spike-specific TCR was assigned to its reactive spike region and to a CD4 or CD8 class using the MIRA data. Log10-transformed breadth and depth values were compared by one-way ANOVA with Sidak's multiple comparisons tests. Held by TCRdb, this immuneACCESS table contains in-frame sequences only and omits some clones. Under half of the omission traces to an unresolved V gene where checked; the cause of the rest is unknown. V, J and clone size reflect that table, while D and trimming were determined from the DNA. Here the sample has 200,000 to 250,000 clones; 85% to 95% occur a single time. The ten biggest clones cover roughly 1% of the sample.

Details on this clone: The specificity of this receptor is unknown. No much larger clone exists at a distance of one base, and base qualities are not known.

The TCR sequence derives from an adult in good health. Sequencing was performed on peripheral blood, taken on day 0 of MenACWY control vaccination. The receptor chain draws on TRBV7-2 and TRBJ1-5, with 7 junctional bases fitting TRBD1. CDR3 reads: CASSLVQGSNQPQHF. The DNA sequence is TGTGCCAGCAGCTTAGTACAGGGGTCGAATCAGCCCCAGCATTTT.